Listed below are T cell receptor beta chains from one sample, sequenced in a study of T cell repertoires in cytomegalovirus infection. MiXCR, applied by TCRdb to the reads, yields one record per CDR3 protein. The table includes some 480,000 distinct CDR3 sequences, around 35% detected once. For these TCRs, the target antigens are not known. The sequences come from cultured PBMCs, collected from culture after CMV antigen stimulation. The origin of the receptors is a human donor in good health (CMV status not recorded). Some clones in this sample may be carry-over from other donors' samples. The CDR3 runs from the conserved cysteine through the conserved F or W. D genes are given only for firm matches. The size of a clone is reported for some rows only, either as once, few or many, or as a class for expanded clones.

d_call | j_call | v_call | clone_size | cdr3_aa | cdr3_nt
NA | TRBJ2-5 | TRBV29-1 | NA | CSVDIQETQYF | TGCAGCGTTGACATCCAAGAGACCCAGTACTTC
TRBD1 | TRBJ2-1 | TRBV7-2 | few | CASSQWTGTNNEQFF | TGTGCCAGCAGCCAATGGACAGGCACGAACAATGAGCAGTTCTTC
NA | TRBJ2-1 | TRBV25-1 | few | CASSESPEYNEQFF | TGTGCCAGCAGTGAATCTCCAGAGTACAATGAGCAGTTCTTC
TRBD1 | TRBJ1-2 | TRBV25-1 | NA | CASTNRDRVWGRIYGYTF | TGTGCCAGCACCAACAGAGACAGGGTGTGGGGACGCATCTATGGCTACACCTTC
TRBD2 | TRBJ2-3 | TRBV6-5 | NA | CASSGTSGVTDTQYF | TGTGCCAGCAGCGGGACTAGCGGGGTCACAGATACGCAGTATTTT
TRBD2 | TRBJ2-1 | TRBV19 | NA | CASSRTSGSFLNEQFF | TGTGCCAGTAGTAGGACTAGCGGGAGCTTCTTGAATGAGCAGTTCTTC
NA | TRBJ1-1 | TRBV6-1 | many | CASSQRGAAEAFF | TGTGCCAGCAGCCAAAGGGGGGCTGCTGAAGCTTTCTTT
TRBD2 | TRBJ2-1 | TRBV19 | few | CASSIGGSGRAYYNEQFF | TGTGCCAGTAGTATAGGAGGTAGCGGGAGGGCCTACTACAATGAGCAGTTCTTC
TRBD2 | TRBJ2-5 | TRBV19 | few | CASSNRGGIETQYF | TGTGCCAGTAGTAACCGGGGGGGAATAGAGACCCAGTACTTC
TRBD1 | TRBJ1-3 | TRBV28 | few | CASSPIGTDSGNTIYF | TGTGCCAGCAGTCCGATCGGGACAGACTCTGGAAACACCATATATTTT
NA | TRBJ1-1 | TRBV11-2 | NA | CASSLFGRGGTEAFF | TGTGCCAGCAGCTTATTCGGGCGCGGAGGGACTGAAGCTTTCTTT
NA | TRBJ2-1 | TRBV9 | NA | CASSVGAPGHSSYNEQFF | TGTGCCAGCAGCGTAGGTGCACCGGGACACAGCTCCTACAATGAGCAGTTCTTC
NA | TRBJ1-1 | TRBV12-3/TRBV12-4 | medium-sized | CASTLTWGGFMNTEAFF | TGTGCCAGCACCCTCACCTGGGGGGGGTTCATGAACACTGAAGCTTTCTTT
TRBD1 | TRBJ2-1 | TRBV27 | few | CASSFGDRGFNEQFF | TGTGCCAGCAGTTTTGGGGACAGGGGGTTTAATGAGCAGTTCTTC
TRBD2 | TRBJ2-1 | TRBV6-2/TRBV6-3 | NA | CASSYSPGGRYNEQFF | TGTGCCAGCAGTTACTCCCCTGGCGGGAGGTACAATGAGCAGTTCTTC
TRBD2 | TRBJ2-3 | TRBV6-5 | NA | CASSGLAADTQYF | TGTGCCAGCAGCGGACTAGCGGCAGATACGCAGTATTTT
TRBD1 | TRBJ1-2 | TRBV7-3 | many | CASSLASDRGYGYTF | TGTGCCAGCAGCTTAGCGTCGGACAGGGGCTATGGCTACACCTTC
NA | TRBJ2-2 | TRBV5-6 | many | CASSLLPSSNTGELFF | TGTGCCAGCAGCTTGCTGCCCTCCTCGAACACCGGGGAGCTGTTTTTT
TRBD1 | TRBJ1-2 | TRBV19 | NA | CASSRDRGGSGYTF | TGTGCCAGTAGCCGGGACAGGGGCGGCTCTGGCTACACCTTC
TRBD1 | TRBJ1-5 | TRBV24-1 | NA | CATSETTGGSYQPQHF | TGTGCCACCAGTGAGACGACAGGGGGCTCGTATCAGCCCCAGCATTTT
TRBD2 | TRBJ2-5 | TRBV19 | NA | CASSIVGGGRAGTQYF | TGTGCCAGTAGTATAGTCGGGGGCGGGAGGGCCGGGACCCAGTACTTC
NA | TRBJ1-2 | TRBV4-1 | few | CASSQNLGDYGYTF | TGCGCCAGCAGCCAAAATCTAGGGGACTATGGCTACACCTTC
NA | TRBJ1-2 | TRBV19 | NA | CASSLVGRSYGYTF | TGTGCCAGTAGTCTGGTGGGCCGGAGCTATGGCTACACCTTC
NA | TRBJ1-1 | TRBV29-1 | NA | CSVWEIGAEAFF | TGCAGCGTTTGGGAGATCGGGGCTGAAGCTTTCTTT
NA | TRBJ1-1 | TRBV29-1 | NA | CSVAGAFEAFF | TGCAGCGTTGCAGGGGCTTTTGAAGCTTTCTTT
NA | TRBJ1-3 | TRBV20-1 | few | CSAKQPRSGNTIYF | TGCAGTGCTAAGCAGCCCCGCTCTGGAAACACCATATATTTT
TRBD2 | TRBJ2-1 | TRBV7-3 | few | CASSTGLAGGPGSYNEQFF | TGTGCCAGCAGCACCGGACTAGCGGGAGGGCCTGGGTCCTACAATGAGCAGTTCTTC
NA | TRBJ1-1 | TRBV4-1 | few | CASNEYGTQTEAFF | TGCGCCAGCAACGAATACGGGACGCAGACTGAAGCTTTCTTT
NA | TRBJ1-1 | TRBV19 | few | CASRAGAGPAEAFF | TGTGCCAGTAGGGCCGGGGCCGGGCCCGCTGAAGCTTTCTTT
NA | TRBJ1-6 | TRBV27 | NA | CASSFQTAVFSPLHF | TGTGCCAGCAGTTTCCAGACGGCGGTGTTTTCACCCCTCCACTTT
TRBD1 | TRBJ1-1 | TRBV25-1 | NA | CASSGSWDSGAFF | TGTGCCAGCAGTGGATCTTGGGACAGTGGGGCTTTCTTT
TRBD2 | TRBJ2-1 | TRBV5-1 | few | CASSLGLAGGEFEQFF | TGCGCCAGCAGCCTAGGACTAGCGGGAGGCGAGTTTGAGCAGTTCTTC
NA | TRBJ2-2 | TRBV7-6 | few | CASSLRHPPDTGELFF | TGTGCCAGCAGCTTGAGACATCCTCCGGACACCGGGGAGCTGTTTTTT
NA | TRBJ2-5 | TRBV28 | NA | CASSRPPGTIQETQYF | TGTGCCAGCAGCCGTCCCCCTGGGACCATCCAAGAGACCCAGTACTTC
NA | TRBJ1-1 | TRBV6-2/TRBV6-3 | few | CASSYDSNTEAFF | TGTGCCAGCAGTTACGACAGTAACACTGAAGCTTTCTTT
NA | TRBJ2-4 | TRBV5-1 | NA | CASSSTLGLNIQYF | TGCGCCAGCAGCTCGACCCTAGGGTTAAACATTCAGTACTTC
TRBD2 | TRBJ2-3 | TRBV6-1 | NA | CASTKTSGSLNTQYF | TGTGCCAGCACGAAGACTAGCGGGAGTTTAAATACGCAGTATTTT
NA | TRBJ2-3 | TRBV6-1 | NA | CASSEQGDTQYF | TGTGCCAGCAGTGAACAGGGGGATACGCAGTATTTT
NA | TRBJ2-3 | TRBV19 | NA | CASSIEGDTQYF | TGTGCCAGTAGTATCGAGGGAGATACGCAGTATTTT
NA | TRBJ1-1 | TRBV12-3/TRBV12-4 | NA | CASSFGGGEAFF | TGTGCCAGCAGTTTCGGGGGCGGAGAAGCTTTCTTT
NA | TRBJ1-1 | TRBV7-2 | few | CASSPAAGLTEAFF | TGTGCCAGCAGCCCCGCGGCAGGCCTCACTGAAGCTTTCTTT
NA | TRBJ2-1 | TRBV27 | NA | CASSLTVNEQFF | TGTGCCAGCAGTTTAACCGTAAATGAGCAGTTCTTC
TRBD2 | TRBJ2-5 | TRBV27 | NA | CASSLTSGMSQTQYF | TGTGCCAGCAGTTTAACTAGCGGGATGTCTCAGACCCAGTACTTC
NA | TRBJ2-1 | TRBV10-2 | NA | CASRENRLAYQRSYNEQFF | TGCGCCAGCAGAGAGAATCGGCTAGCGTATCAACGCTCCTACAATGAGCAGTTCTTC
NA | TRBJ2-5 | TRBV7-9 | NA | CASSSPMGVETQYF | TGTGCCAGCAGCAGCCCTATGGGGGTCGAGACCCAGTACTTC
TRBD1 | TRBJ2-2 | TRBV4-1 | few | CASSNRDRGRAAGEGELFF | TGCGCCAGCAGCAACCGGGACAGGGGGCGAGCAGCGGGAGAAGGGGAGCTGTTTTTT